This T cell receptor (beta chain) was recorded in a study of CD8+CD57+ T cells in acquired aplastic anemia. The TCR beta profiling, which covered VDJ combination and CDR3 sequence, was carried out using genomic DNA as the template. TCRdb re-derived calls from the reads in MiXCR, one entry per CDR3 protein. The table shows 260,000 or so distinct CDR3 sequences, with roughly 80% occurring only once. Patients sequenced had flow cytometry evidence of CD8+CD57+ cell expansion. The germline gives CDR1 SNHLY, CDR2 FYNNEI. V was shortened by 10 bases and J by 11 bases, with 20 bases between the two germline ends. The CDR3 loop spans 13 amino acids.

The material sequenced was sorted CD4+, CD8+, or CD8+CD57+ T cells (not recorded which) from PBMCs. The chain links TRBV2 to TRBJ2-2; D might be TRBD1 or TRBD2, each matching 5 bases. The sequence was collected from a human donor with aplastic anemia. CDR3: CATFEGETDELFF. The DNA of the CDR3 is TGTGCCACCTTTGAAGGGGAGACCGATGAGCTGTTTTTT.